The 30 T cell receptor beta chains in this list originate from one sample, sequenced in a study of identical twins. Using its own MiXCR run on the 5' RACE reads, TCRdb lists one record per CDR3 protein. The data show around 960,000 distinct CDR3 sequences, more than 9% seen once. These sequences were also reported in another study, on yellow fever vaccine responses in identical twins.

The sequenced sample was PBMCs. These receptors all come from a woman between 18 and 29 years old in good health.

This clonotype was found a few times. The chain combines TRBV12-3 or TRBV12-4 with TRBJ2-7, with D hard to call. The CDR3 extends over 13 amino acids. Trimming shortened V by 5 bases and J by 7 bases, and 15 bases separated the two germline ends. The CDR3 loop is CASSTLRAGEQYF. Written as DNA, the CDR3 is TGTGCCAGCAGTACATTACGGGCTGGGGAGCAGTACTTC.

This clonotype was picked up a small number of times. The chain has TRBV7-2 and TRBJ2-1; 8 positions agree with TRBD1. CDR1 is SGHTA, CDR2 FQGNSA, per germline. The CDR3 totals 19 residues. Trimming cost V 0 bases and J 0 bases; bases outside gene matches: 10. CDR3 region: CASSLAPRRDRSSYNEQFF. In DNA form, the CDR3 reads TGTGCCAGCAGCTTAGCGCCTAGGAGGGACAGGAGCTCCTACAATGAGCAGTTCTTC.

This clonotype was detected only a few times. The chain uses TRBV3-1 and TRBJ2-5; 9 bases align to TRBD2. There are 15 residues in the CDR3. With 4 bases clipped from V and 1 base from J, the junction kept 4 bases outside the gene matches. Germline CDR1 and CDR2: LGHDT and YNNKEL (reference sequence). This CDR3 is CASSLTAGGQETQYF. CDR3 DNA: TGTGCCAGCAGCCTCACAGCGGGGGGCCAAGAGACCCAGTACTTC.

This clonotype came up a few times. The J gene is TRBJ2-1, the V gene TRBV15; 10 nucleotides line up with TRBD1. CDR1 LNHNV and CDR2 YYDKDF come from the germline V gene (reference sequence). This CDR3 has 15 residues. Germline trimming cut 2 bases from V and 8 bases from J; bases unmatched to any gene: 6. Here the CDR3 reads CATSRRTGGRDEQFF. In DNA, the CDR3 is TGTGCCACCAGCAGAAGGACAGGGGGTAGGGATGAGCAGTTCTTC.

This clonotype was observed a handful of times. The genes are TRBV28 and TRBJ1-5; D perhaps matches TRBD1 (6 bases). Per the germline V gene, CDR1 is MDHEN and CDR2 is SYDVKM. The CDR3 runs 15 residues. Trimming shortened V by 5 bases and J by 3 bases, and 14 bases separated the two germline ends. The CDR3 region is CASSPRTVINQPQHF. The CDR3 coding sequence is TGTGCCAGCAGTCCCAGGACAGTAATCAATCAGCCCCAGCATTTT.

This clonotype was counted ten times or more. The genes are TRBV5-1 and TRBJ2-1; 11 bases agree with TRBD2. The J segment lost 4 bases and the V segment lost 4 bases, leaving 1 base of the junction unmatched. Germline V gene data show CDR1 as SGHRS and CDR2 as YFSETQ. The CDR3 consists of 14 residues. CDR3 sequence reads: CASSPSGGYNEQFF. DNA of the CDR3: TGCGCCAGCAGCCCTAGCGGGGGGTACAATGAGCAGTTCTTC.

This clonotype appeared a few times. The chain uses TRBV5-5 and TRBJ2-1; D not resolved. Trimming cost V 0 bases and J 2 bases, with 9 bases left between them. This CDR3 has 15 residues. The germline V gene encodes CDR1 SGHKS and CDR2 YYEKEE (reference sequence). CDR3 sequence reads: CASSLETQTYNEQFF. CDR3 nucleotides: TGTGCCAGCAGCTTGGAGACTCAAACCTACAATGAGCAGTTCTTC.

A few counts support this clonotype. This chain joins TRBV28 and TRBJ1-5, with D unresolved. The CDR3 is 14 amino acids. V dropped 4 bases and J dropped 4 bases, with 11 bases sitting between them. Germline V gene sequence: CDR1 MDHEN, CDR2 SYDVKM. The CDR3, as DNA: TGTGCCAGCAGTTGGGATGTGGGGAATCAGCCCCAGCATTTT. Protein product: CASSWDVGNQPQHF.

This clonotype was found a few times. The chain has TRBV4-2 and TRBJ2-1; D uncertain. This CDR3 has 17 amino acids. The germline V gene encodes CDR1 LGHNA and CDR2 YNFKEQ. Trimming shortened V by 1 base and J by 5 bases, and 18 bases separated the two germline ends. DNA for the CDR3: TGTGCCAGCAGCCAAGCCCGCCATTCGCTAGGCCACAATGAGCAGTTCTTC. It encodes CASSQARHSLGHNEQFF.

In its sample, this clonotype was seen a few times. The chain couples TRBV29-1 to TRBJ1-1; D possibly corresponds to TRBD1 (5 bases). The germline CDR1 and CDR2 sequences are SQVTM and ANQGSEA. V gave up 6 bases and J gave up 5 bases, with 16 bases separating them. CDR3 length: 13 residues. The CDR3 is CSVRSGGRTEAFF. CDR3 coding DNA: TGCAGCGTCCGTTCGGGGGGAAGAACTGAAGCTTTCTTT.

The chain employs TRBV20-1 and TRBJ2-3; D not resolved. The germline V gene has CDR1 DFQATT and CDR2 SNEGSKA (reference sequence). The CDR3 runs to 15 residues. Between the trimmed V and J ends, which lost 0 bases and 0 bases, there was a span of 10 bases. CDR3: CSARDYTESTDTQYF. Here the CDR3 DNA reads TGCAGTGCTAGAGATTATACAGAAAGCACAGATACGCAGTATTTT.

V gene TRBV18 combines with J gene TRBJ2-7; D perhaps matches TRBD2 (7 bases). Germline V gene lookup returns CDR1 KGHSH and CDR2 LQKENI. This CDR3 spans 15 amino acids. Trimming stripped 6 bases from V and 4 bases from J, with 19 bases between. For the CDR3, the DNA is TGTGCCAGCTCCCCAGGGGTAGAGCGGGGATACGAGCAGTACTTC. Its protein is CASSPGVERGYEQYF.

The chain links TRBV4-2 to TRBJ2-3; D unresolved. Per the germline V gene, CDR1 is LGHNA and CDR2 is YNFKEQ. Trimming stripped 5 bases from V and 6 bases from J, with 15 bases between. The length of the CDR3 is 14 residues. In DNA form, the CDR3 reads TGTGCCAGCAGCTATTCTGTGGGCGCGGATACGCAGTATTTT. This gives the protein CASSYSVGADTQYF.

This clonotype was counted ten times or more. The V gene is TRBV24-1, the J gene TRBJ2-1; D is possibly TRBD1 (5 bases). V lost 0 bases and J 0 bases, leaving 8 bases between the germline ends. The V gene's germline CDR1 is KGHDR and CDR2 SFDVKD. The CDR3 has 16 residues. This CDR3 reads CATSDLDSSSYNEQFF. In DNA form, the CDR3 reads TGTGCCACCAGTGATTTGGACAGCAGCTCCTACAATGAGCAGTTCTTC.

Here the CDR3 DNA reads TGTGCCAGCAGTGGGACTAGCGGGGCCACCGGGGAGCTGTTTTTT. The encoded protein is CASSGTSGATGELFF. J is TRBJ2-2 and V is TRBV12-3 or TRBV12-4, with 13 bases aligning to TRBD2. The CDR3 has 15 amino acids. The V and J ends lost 5 bases and 4 bases, in that order; junction bases with no gene match: 1.

This clonotype was seen more than once but under ten times. The J gene is TRBJ2-2, the V gene TRBV6-1, with 8 bases fitting TRBD1. This CDR3 comprises 17 residues. V shed 6 bases, J shed 5 bases, and the junction held 14 bases outside the gene matches. Germline-derived CDR1 and CDR2 are MNHNS and SASEGT. The CDR3 spells CASRGPGQGFATGELFF. The CDR3 DNA follows: TGTGCCAGCAGGGGCCCCGGACAGGGTTTTGCGACCGGGGAGCTGTTTTTT.

This clonotype was recorded a few times. This chain connects TRBV6-1 to TRBJ1-2; perhaps TRBD1 as D (6 bases). Germline loops: CDR1 MNHNS, CDR2 SASEGT. This CDR3 has 18 residues. V lost 6 bases and J 0 bases, leaving 23 bases between the germline ends. CDR3 sequence: CASRANDRTMDANYGYTF. The CDR3 DNA reads as TGTGCCAGCAGAGCCAACGACAGGACCATGGATGCTAACTATGGCTACACCTTC.

This chain links TRBV3-1 with TRBJ2-2; TRBD2 matches 8 bases. The germline V gene has CDR1 LGHDT and CDR2 YNNKEL (reference sequence). The CDR3 is 18 amino acids. V shed 0 bases, J shed 2 bases, and the junction held 8 bases outside the gene matches. The CDR3 DNA reads as TGTGCCAGCAGCCAAGATCTTGTAGCGGGAACCAACACCGGGGAGCTGTTTTTT. Its protein is CASSQDLVAGTNTGELFF.

The rearrangement joins TRBV2 to TRBJ2-1, with D perhaps matching TRBD2 (6 bases). The CDR3 has 16 amino acids. The V gene's germline CDR1 is SNHLY and CDR2 FYNNEI. Trimming stripped 6 bases from V and 8 bases from J, with 23 bases between. CDR3 bases: TGTGCCAGCAGCGATGTTGGTAGCGGCCTACTGGATGAGCAGTTCTTC. Translated, it gives CASSDVGSGLLDEQFF.

This clonotype was counted many times. The V call is TRBV3-1, the J call TRBJ1-6; unclear D gene. V gave up 3 bases and J gave up 8 bases, with 5 bases separating them. Germline CDR1 and CDR2: LGHDT and YNNKEL (reference sequence). The CDR3 contains 12 residues. CDR3 region: CASSHGDSPLHF. The CDR3 nucleotides are TGTGCCAGCAGCCATGGGGATTCACCCCTCCACTTT.

This sequence joins TRBV6-1 and TRBJ2-7; the D call may be TRBD1 or TRBD2 (5 bases each). Looked up from germline, CDR1 is MNHNS and CDR2 is SASEGT. Trimming removed 7 bases at V and 0 bases at J, with 16 bases between. The CDR3 contains 15 residues. This CDR3 reads CASTQYRDHSYEQYF. As DNA, the CDR3 is TGTGCCAGCACCCAGTACCGGGACCACTCCTACGAGCAGTACTTC.

This clonotype was picked up many times. This chain connects TRBV5-4 to TRBJ2-2; unclear D gene. Deletions cut 5 bases from V and 5 bases from J, with 7 bases between. Germline lookup yields CDR1 SGHNT and CDR2 YYREEE (reference sequence). CDR3 length equals 12 residues. For the CDR3, the DNA is TGTGCCAGCAGGTGGGAAACCGGGGAGCTGTTTTTT. Protein: CASRWETGELFF.

This clonotype was detected only a few times. This chain links TRBV7-9 with TRBJ1-2, with TRBD1 matching 9 bases. The CDR3 runs to 15 residues. V trimming: 5 bases; J trimming: 7 bases; junction bases outside the gene matches: 11. Germline V gene lookup returns CDR1 SEHNR and CDR2 FQNEAQ (reference sequence). CDR3 nucleotide sequence: TGTGCCAGCAGCCTTGGGGGACAGGGTTTATCTGGCTACACCTTC. The encoded protein is CASSLGGQGLSGYTF.

This clonotype has at least ten counts. The chain's CDR3 is CASSEQGVVRSGDTGELFF. CDR3 sequence (DNA): TGTGCCAGCAGCGAACAGGGGGTAGTCCGTTCAGGAGACACCGGGGAGCTGTTTTTT. V gene TRBV11-2 combines with J gene TRBJ2-2; 8 bases agree with TRBD1. V lost 5 bases and J lost 3; bases outside the gene matches: 17. This CDR3 comprises 19 residues. Germline V CDR1 and CDR2: SGHAT, FQNNGV. Together with reference TRBV11-2 and TRBJ2-2, the CDR3 gives the full variable domain: EAGVAQSPRYKIIEKRQSVAFWCNPISGHATLYWYQQILGQGPKLLIQFQNNGVVDDSQLPKDRFSAERLKGVDSTLKIQPAKLEDSAVYLCASSEQGVVRSGDTGELFFGEGSRLTVL.

This clonotype was recorded at least ten times. The V and J genes are TRBV20-1 and TRBJ2-4; 7 bases agree with TRBD1. Germline CDR1 and CDR2: DFQATT and SNEGSKA (reference sequence). This CDR3 region has 14 residues. Trimming cost V 6 bases and J 7 bases; bases outside gene matches: 12. CDR3 in amino acids: CSAASTGAGNIQYF. In nucleotides, the CDR3 is TGCAGTGCCGCCTCCACAGGGGCCGGGAACATTCAGTACTTC.

This sequence joins TRBV3-1 and TRBJ2-7; D ambiguous. This CDR3 comprises 16 residues. The germline CDR1 and CDR2 sequences are LGHDT and YNNKEL (reference sequence). V was pared by 0 bases and J by 6 bases, with 18 bases between. The DNA of the CDR3 is TGTGCCAGCAGCCAAGAAGCGCGGACCACTTCCCCCGAGCAGTACTTC. Its translation: CASSQEARTTSPEQYF.

The rearrangement uses TRBV20-1 and TRBJ2-1, with 15 bases fitting TRBD2. Germline V CDR1 and CDR2: DFQATT, SNEGSKA (reference sequence). J was trimmed by 10 bases and V by 2 bases; bases with no gene match: 6. CDR3 length: 15 amino acids. In nucleotides, the CDR3 is TGCAGTGCTAGATCAGGACTAGCGGGAGGGCCGGAGCAGTTCTTC. Its protein is CSARSGLAGGPEQFF.

A few counts support this clonotype. The chain has TRBV15 and TRBJ1-1; 8 bases line up with TRBD1. Germline CDR1 reads LNHNV; CDR2 reads YYDKDF (reference sequence). The CDR3 runs 14 residues. Unmatched junction bases numbered 3, after V lost 1 base and J lost 5 bases. The CDR3 loop is CATSRADRVTEAFF. Here the CDR3 DNA reads TGTGCCACCAGCAGAGCGGACAGGGTGACTGAAGCTTTCTTT.

This clonotype was seen many times. The chain recombines TRBV14 with TRBJ1-2; weak D call: TRBD1 (5 bases). Trimming removed 3 bases from V and 7 bases from J, with 12 bases in between. CDR3 length equals 13 residues. Looked up from germline, CDR1 is SGHDN and CDR2 is FVKESK. The CDR3, as DNA: TGTGCCAGCAGCCAGGGGCCCTTTCGTGGCTACACCTTC. Translation gives CASSQGPFRGYTF.

This clonotype has more than one count but fewer than ten. The genes are TRBV20-1 and TRBJ1-5, with D maybe TRBD1 (5 bases). CDR3 length: 12 residues. V lost 7 bases to trimming and J lost 2 bases, with 9 bases between them. Germline CDR1 reads DFQATT; CDR2 reads SNEGSKA (reference sequence). CDR3 loop: CSGGGGNQPQHF. CDR3 in DNA: TGCAGTGGGGGAGGGGGCAATCAGCCCCAGCATTTT.